The T cell receptor beta chain under discussion was sequenced for a study of CD8 T cells in Susac syndrome. As for the study in general: When blood was drawn, patients with Susac syndrome were on intravenous immunoglobulin alone, on corticosteroids, or therapy-naive. Findings and limits, study-wide: CD8+ clonal expansion in Susac was maximal in TEMRA cells and in active patients.

Of note for this clonotype: What it binds is not known.

In germline, CDR1 is SEHNR, CDR2 FQNEAQ (reference sequence). The CDR3 loop spans 10 amino acids. Between the trimmed V and J ends, which lost 10 bases and 8 bases, there was a span of 11 bases. Random hexamers primed reverse transcription of about 0.5 to 1 ug RNA. An immunoSEQ multiplex PCR amplified TCR beta CDR3 over 54 Vbeta and 13 Jbeta. TCRdb reanalysed the immunoSEQ multiplex PCR reads using MiXCR and keeps one entry per CDR3 protein. In the table there are some 200,000 distinct CDR3 sequences, around 93% of which are singletons. Through negative isolation, CD4+ and CD8+ T cells were obtained, while TEMRA cells were enriched using FACS.

The sequenced sample was CD8+ T cells from PBMCs. This sequence joins TRBV7-9 and TRBJ1-1; D uncertain. This receptor was taken from a human donor with Susac syndrome. CDR3 protein: CAIKGPEAFF. Here the CDR3 DNA reads TGTGCCATCAAAGGACCAGAAGCTTTCTTT.